The 18 T cell receptor beta chains below all came from one sample that was sequenced in a study of PD-1 blockade in classical Hodgkin lymphoma. Measured with immunoSEQ multiplex PCR; TCRdb has only the in-frame clones, and not every one. The table lists over 20,000 clones, over 70% of them singletons. Time point described: cycle 4 day 1 (C4D1), after about 6 weeks of nivolumab. All patients relapsed after autologous stem cell transplantation, and brentuximab vedotin exposure varied. The source material was peripheral blood mononuclear cells (PBMCs), sampled before the fourth cycle of nivolumab. These receptors came from a human donor with classical Hodgkin lymphoma.

The J gene is TRBJ1-1, the V gene TRBV30; D perhaps matches TRBD1 (6 bases). V was clipped by 0 bases and J by 10 bases, with 12 bases between them. The germline V gene encodes CDR1 GTSNPN and CDR2 SVGIG (reference sequence). The CDR3 is 12 amino acids. CDR3 nucleotide sequence: TGTGCCTGGAGTGTGAAAGGGGGAACAGCTTTCTTT. It is translated as CAWSVKGGTAFF.

This chain links TRBV5-1 with TRBJ1-1, with D perhaps TRBD1 (6 bases). This CDR3 is 13 amino acids long. Germline CDR1 reads SGHRS; CDR2 reads YFSETQ. Trimming removed 4 bases at V and 1 base at J, with 8 bases between. CDR3 coding DNA: TGCGCCAGCAGCGCGACAGGGAACACTGAAGCTTTCTTT. Translating gives CASSATGNTEAFF.

This chain joins TRBV30 and TRBJ1-5, with 9 bases that match TRBD1. J was trimmed by 3 bases and V by 0 bases; bases with no gene match: 3. CDR1 is GTSNPN and CDR2 is SVGIG in the germline V gene (reference sequence). This CDR3 has 15 amino acids. The CDR3 sequence is CAWSVTGGFNQPQHF. The CDR3 DNA sequence: TGTGCCTGGAGTGTTACAGGGGGCTTCAATCAGCCCCAGCATTTT.

This clone has only one observation. The chain employs TRBV19 and TRBJ2-7, with TRBD1 identical over 7 bases. There are 15 residues in the CDR3. V gave up 7 bases and J gave up 2 bases; unmatched junction bases: 11. Germline V lookup: CDR1 LNHDA, CDR2 SQIVND (reference sequence). CDR3 region: CASTPQGRKTYEQYF. The CDR3 region has the DNA TGTGCCAGTACCCCACAGGGGAGAAAAACCTACGAGCAGTACTTC.

The chain joins TRBV5-1 to TRBJ2-2; D gene ambiguous. CDR1 and CDR2 (germline): SGHRS, YFSETQ. V was cut by 0 bases and J by 1 base, with 22 bases left in between. The CDR3 loop spans 20 amino acids. This CDR3 is CASSLADQVRVVRNTGELFF. DNA of the CDR3: TGCGCCAGCAGCTTGGCCGATCAAGTTCGGGTTGTAAGGAACACCGGGGAGCTGTTTTTT.

J is TRBJ1-2 and V is TRBV18; TRBD1 matches at 7 bases. Germline V gene lookup returns CDR1 KGHSH and CDR2 LQKENI. Germline trimming cut 3 bases from V and 10 bases from J; bases unmatched to any gene: 8. The CDR3 has 13 amino acids. Here the CDR3 DNA reads TGTGCCAGCTCACCCCGACAGGGTGTGGACTACACCTTC. The encoded protein is CASSPRQGVDYTF.

The rearrangement uses TRBV30 and TRBJ2-7; 10 nucleotides agree with TRBD1. This CDR3 has 12 residues. The J segment lost 6 bases and the V segment lost 3 bases, leaving 2 bases of the junction unmatched. Germline CDR1 GTSNPN, CDR2 SVGIG (reference sequence). The CDR3 DNA sequence: TGTGCCTGGAGGCGGACAGGGGGCGAGCAGTACTTC. This translates into CAWRRTGGEQYF.

CDR3 in DNA: TGTGCCAGCAGCTTAGATCGGCTTCTAAGCGGGATGGATGAGCAGTTCTTC. This codes for CASSLDRLLSGMDEQFF. V and J are TRBV11-1 and TRBJ2-1; 7 bases line up with TRBD2. The CDR3 is made up of 17 amino acids. The J segment lost 8 bases and the V segment lost 1 base, leaving 14 bases of the junction unmatched. Germline V gene lookup returns CDR1 SGHAT and CDR2 FQDESV (reference sequence).

The rearrangement uses TRBV28 and TRBJ1-3; D uncertain. The germline V gene encodes CDR1 MDHEN and CDR2 SYDVKM. The V end lost 1 base, the J end lost 2 bases, and 6 bases lay between the germline ends. This CDR3 has 14 amino acids. The CDR3 spells CASSLYDPGNTIYF. CDR3 sequence (DNA): TGTGCCAGCAGTTTATATGACCCTGGAAACACCATATATTTT.

The chain joins TRBV5-1 to TRBJ2-7, with D hard to call. CDR1 is SGHRS and CDR2 is YFSETQ in the germline V gene. The V and J ends lost 3 bases and 4 bases respectively, with 11 bases between them. This CDR3 contains 13 residues. CDR3 loop: CASSWGSIYEQYF. Written as DNA, the CDR3 is TGCGCCAGCAGCTGGGGATCTATATACGAGCAGTACTTC.

The V call is TRBV5-4, the J call TRBJ2-6; D is possibly TRBD2 (5 bases). The V end was cut by 0 bases, the J end by 1 base, with 8 bases between. CDR3 length: 16 amino acids. Looked up from germline, CDR1 is SGHNT and CDR2 is YYREEE (reference sequence). CDR3 in amino acids: CASSLGGASGANVLTF. The CDR3 DNA follows: TGTGCCAGCAGCTTGGGGGGAGCTTCTGGGGCCAACGTCCTGACTTTC.

The chain uses TRBV5-4 and TRBJ2-2; 7 bases agree with TRBD1. Germline V gene lookup returns CDR1 SGHNT and CDR2 YYREEE (reference sequence). The CDR3 is 16 amino acids. V was clipped by 0 bases and J by 7 bases; unmatched bases: 9. DNA of the CDR3: TGTGCCAGCAGCTTGGCGACAGGGTTGATAGGCGGGGAGCTGTTTTTT. Translating gives CASSLATGLIGGELFF.

V gene TRBV6-5 combines with J gene TRBJ2-3; tentatively, D is TRBD2 (6 bases). Germline CDR1 is MNHEY and CDR2 is SVGAGI. The CDR3 length is 15 residues. Trimming stripped 7 bases from V and 0 bases from J, with 14 bases between. The CDR3 region is CASTMGGYSTDTQYF. The CDR3 region has the DNA TGTGCCAGCACCATGGGGGGTTATAGCACAGATACGCAGTATTTT.

This chain links TRBV11-3 with TRBJ2-7, with 8 bases identical to TRBD1. V gave up 2 bases and J gave up 3 bases; unmatched junction bases: 9. The CDR3 length is 16 residues. CDR1 is SGHNT, CDR2 YENEEA, per germline. DNA for the CDR3: TGTGCCAGCAGCTTACCTTACTGGGACAGGTACTACGAGCAGTACTTC. Its protein is CASSLPYWDRYYEQYF. Full variable domain (remainder filled in from reference TRBV11-3 and TRBJ2-7): EAGVVQSPRYKIIEKKQPVAFWCNPISGHNTLYWYLQNLGQGPELLIRYENEEAVDDSQLPKDRFSAERLKGVDSTLKIQPAELGDSAVYLCASSLPYWDRYYEQYFGPGTRLTVT.

In nucleotides, the CDR3 is TGCGCCAGCAGCCCCCTGGGACAAAACATTCAGTACTTC. This encodes CASSPLGQNIQYF. The chain is built from TRBV5-1 and TRBJ2-4; the D gene could be TRBD1 or TRBD2 (5 bases each). The CDR3 extends over 13 amino acids. The germline V and J ends were trimmed by 4 bases and 5 bases, with 10 bases remaining between them. Per germline, CDR1 SGHRS and CDR2 YFSETQ.

The chain links TRBV19 to TRBJ1-1, with a weak D call TRBD1 (5 bases). Per the germline V gene, CDR1 is LNHDA and CDR2 is SQIVND (reference sequence). V shed 4 bases and J shed 4 bases, with 19 bases lying between them. The CDR3 totals 16 residues. The CDR3 bases are TGTGCCAGTAGTAAAGCGGGAGGAGACAGAGGCACTGAAGCTTTCTTT. This translates into CASSKAGGDRGTEAFF.

This clone was picked up one time. The chain carries TRBV14 and TRBJ1-2, with TRBD1 as a possible D gene (5 bases). The CDR3 loop spans 11 amino acids. V was pared by 6 bases and J by 4 bases, with 6 bases between. Germline CDR1 is SGHDN and CDR2 is FVKESK. The CDR3 region has the DNA TGTGCCAGCAGTCAGGGCTATGGCTACACCTTC. Its protein product is CASSQGYGYTF.

CDR3 DNA sequence: TGTGCCAGCCCCGGCCGCTCTGGAAACACCATATATTTT. It encodes CASPGRSGNTIYF. The gene calls are TRBV7-9 and TRBJ1-3, with D hard to call. The CDR3 runs 13 residues. From germline, CDR1 is SEHNR and CDR2 FQNEAQ (reference sequence). Trimming stripped 8 bases from V and 0 bases from J, with 8 bases between.